What follows is one T cell receptor beta chain and its context. Its antigen is not known. This sample was taken from a study of OX40 agonist ivuxolimab in advanced cancers. About the research overall: The study enrolled dose-escalation patients with hepatocellular carcinoma, melanoma, renal cell or head and neck cancer.

Findings of the study overall: Some of the nonresponding patients also showed low levels of normalized T-cell clonal expansion. Average numbers of expanded clones were greater in CD8+ T cells than in CD4+.

V lost 7 bases to trimming and J lost 9 bases, with 23 bases between them. In germline, CDR1 is SGDLS, CDR2 YYNGEE. The CDR3 sequence is 15 residues long. Libraries were prepared by immunoSEQ multiplex PCR; TCRdb keeps only in-frame clonotypes and omits some of them. Among tens of thousands of clones listed, roughly nine tenths were seen once. This receptor was identified in an adult with an advanced solid tumor such as melanoma, head and neck, liver or kidney cancer. The V and J genes are TRBV9 and TRBJ2-1; the D call may be TRBD1 or TRBD2 (6 bases each). The sequencing used CD4+ or CD8+ T cells sorted from blood, collected in a trial of the OX40 agonist ivuxolimab. In DNA, the CDR3 is TGTGCCAGCTCCCCATGGGGGGCGGCTGGGGGTGAGCAGTTCTTC. Translating it yields CASSPWGAAGGEQFF.